These T cell receptor beta chains were read from a single sample in a study of CDR3 diversity in severe acne. One entry per CDR3 protein results from TCRdb running MiXCR on the PCR reads. Of more than 85,000 distinct CDR3 sequences detected, roughly half appear once; the ten largest clones hold about an eighth. Sequencing input: blood. The receptors derive from a male donor with acne. CDR3s leave out the opening cysteine and the closing phenylalanine or tryptophan. Size tells how often a clone was seen (once, few, many) or the class of an expanded clone, and some rows leave it out.

>few|TRBV7-8|TRBJ2-7
ASSGRDRGAEQY
>NA|TRBV14|TRBJ2-7
ASSHIDEQY
>few|TRBV28|TRBJ2-5
ASSFQGGNKETQY
>NA|TRBV7-3|TRBJ2-1
ASGSLAPSSYNEQF
>NA|TRBV7-3|NA
ASSFAGKYGQY
>few|TRBV6-1|TRBJ1-3
ASSASRLNSGNTIY
>NA|TRBV9|TRBJ1-4
ASSATGTDEKLF
>NA|TRBV7-2|TRBJ1-2
ASSLTVSGDHYGYT
>NA|TRBV10-3|TRBJ2-5
AISEARDGKETQY
>many|TRBV29-1|TRBJ2-1
SVEDPDRAVYNEQF
>many|TRBV9|TRBJ2-1
ASSAPGLRYNEQF
>NA|TRBV7-2|TRBJ2-1
ASSLPGNEQF
>many|TRBV2|TRBJ2-3
ASSLRREPDTQY
>NA|TRBV2|TRBJ1-1
ASSVGGAKGTEAF
>NA|TRBV4-3|TRBJ2-2
ASSQGLGSGELF
>NA|TRBV6-4|TRBJ2-7
ASSPGTSGRAHEQY
>NA|TRBV29-1|TRBJ1-2
SVEVNTGYGYGYT
>NA|TRBV9|TRBJ2-1
ASSVAGYNEQF
>NA|TRBV7-9|TRBJ2-7
ASSLGGNEHY
>NA|TRBV7-3|TRBJ2-2
ASSLSVPGLVGGGRTGKLF
>NA|TRBV7-9|TRBJ1-1
ASSSPADSKAF
>NA|TRBV7-3|TRBJ1-5
ASSLALQVGQPQH
>many|TRBV24-1|TRBJ2-1
ATSDSGLAGLGSYNEQF
>few|TRBV19|TRBJ1-3
ASRISGSGNTIY
>NA|TRBV2|TRBJ1-4
ASSWTGDEKLF
>NA|TRBV20-1|TRBJ2-3
SARDLISGMRDTQY
>many|TRBV24-1|TRBJ2-2
ATRETGNTGELF
>many|TRBV20-1|TRBJ2-2
SASFAGTGELF
>NA|TRBV5-4|NA
ASSFGGAQETQY
>NA|TRBV15|TRBJ1-5
ATSSWTGRSLSNQPQH
>NA|TRBV7-6|TRBJ1-6
ASSTGLAEVFGPSPLH
>medium-sized|TRBV20-1|TRBJ2-1
SAETFLATRYNEQF
>many|TRBV5-1|TRBJ2-1
ASSPGTRDNEQF
>many|TRBV5-8|TRBJ2-3
ASSREGDTQY
>NA|TRBV11-2|TRBJ1-3
ASSLPVTGNTIY
>few|TRBV10-1|TRBJ2-5
ASSESGVEETQY
>NA|TRBV24-1|TRBJ2-6
ATSDRGTGASGANILT
>NA|TRBV2|TRBJ2-1
ASSEGAGGDDKQF
>NA|TRBV5-5|TRBJ1-5
ASSLVPGFQPQR